The text below deals with one TCR beta chain. This clone was picked up a small number of times. This receptor's antigen is unknown. Base quality data are lacking; no much larger clone is found one base away. This record comes from a study of beta chain features in type 1 diabetes (dated by TCRdb to 2016 to 2019). At the level of the whole study: Mean age, gender distribution, total cell number and subset yield were not different between patients and healthy donors. Regulatory and stem cell-like memory subsets were obtained from only 8 patients and roughly 8 healthy donors, while naive and central memory subsets were obtained from all 28 donors. In the study, TCRB repertoires of sorted circulating CD4+ T cell subsets from recently diagnosed type 1 diabetes patients were compared with those of matched healthy donors. A total of around 100 million sorted cells were examined across all samples, and RNA yield correlated strongly with the number of cells per subset.

Each donor gave one peripheral blood draw, averaging around 0.11 L, which was collected into heparinised tubes. A BD FACSAria II and a panel including CD45RO, CCR7, CD25, CD127, CD95 and CD27 were used to sort naive, central memory, regulatory and stem cell-like memory CD4+ T cells. All sorted populations exceeded 95% purity. PBMCs were separated immediately by Lymphoprep density gradient centrifugation and were stained directly, without being cultured. So that batch effects would be minimized, each experiment stained and sorted samples in pairs, pairing one healthy donor with one patient. The entire isolated RNA was reverse transcribed using the High Capacity cDNA Reverse Transcription Kit, and thus expressed TCRB transcripts were sequenced. Deep immunoSEQ sequencing was performed on naive, central memory and regulatory T cell samples, with an average of roughly 3.6 million total reads per sample. After sorted cells were lysed in RLT buffer, RNA was extracted with DNase-treated RNeasy Micro or Mini kits, with the choice depending on cell number. To prevent cross-contamination, every cell subset was processed on its own, while patient and healthy donor samples were processed together. The immunoSEQ multiplex PCR was used to amplify TCRB sequences from cDNA, generating 87-bp fragments that spanned the CDR3 region. Sequencing of the amplicons was performed on the Illumina HiSeq platform. The original pipeline was this. Synthetic template baselines were used to correct PCR bias computationally, reads within Hamming distance 2 were collapsed, and singletons that could not be merged were discarded. Reads were aligned to IMGT to assign V, D and J genes, CDR3 length, and insertions or deletions at six rearrangement sites. Within each subset, clonotype counts were normalized to sorted cell number, after which true diversity and Gini coefficients were computed with the tcR R package. Repertoire sharing was quantified using the overlap coefficient calculated on TCRB nucleotide sequences. Out-of-frame TCRB sequences from naive cells were analyzed to stand in for the pre-selection repertoire. The source is immuneACCESS, and TCRdb retained only in-frame sequences with V and J called. Part of the clones is not carried over; for the studies checked, unresolved V genes explain less than half of this, and the remainder is unexplained. V, J and clone size are taken as reported in that table, and D and trimming were inferred from the DNA itself. This sample has about 930,000 clones in its table, and 17% of those were observed once. Clones ranked in the top ten supply about 0.02% of the sample.

Here is what the overall study found, with its caveats: Sequencing cDNA rather than genomic DNA could over-represent highly expressing activated cells, although activation and CD3 levels did not differ between groups. Because the HLA sub-analyses included only small numbers of individuals, any influence of HLA type on TCRB rearrangement was left unresolved. The naive, central memory and regulatory TCRB repertoires appeared to resemble one another more closely among patients than among healthy donors. Fewer insertions and more nucleotide deletions at VDJ recombination sites were observed in patients with type 1 diabetes, implying thymic rearrangement abnormalities. Type 1 diabetes patients showed a moderate but significant shortening of TCRB CDR3 length in all four CD4+ subsets. PCR may preferentially amplify shorter templates, but because patient and control samples were amplified and corrected together, any resulting skew would affect both groups equally.

Based on the germline V gene, the CDR1 and CDR2 sequences are MDHEN and SYDVKM. The CDR3 numbers 14 residues from cysteine through phenylalanine. Only CDR3 DNA is held: 42 bases, read in frame from base 1. The sample consisted of naive CD4+ T cells from blood. The cell subset or site label of this sample denotes: true naive CD4+ T cells. The V and J segments used are TRBV28 and TRBJ2-5; TRBD2 is perhaps the D gene, given 7 matching bases. The J call may be wrong; the DNA end is better matched by TRBJ2-7. The receptor was derived from a woman under 30 in good health. The DNA sequence follows: TGTGCCAGCAAACCGGGAGGCAGGGGCTACGAGCAGTACTTC. Its translation is CASKPGGRGYEQYF.